This TCR beta chain was recorded in a study of shared clonotypes between healthy human individuals. General study points: It was expected that sequencing depth would affect clonotype sharing among donors.

The assay was carried out at the deep level. TCRdb's copy holds only in-frame clones and misses some; the assay was immunoSEQ multiplex PCR. The profile shows 530,000 or so clones, about 80% of them singletons. About this clone itself: Its antigen remains unidentified.

Germline CDR1 and CDR2: SGDLS and YYNGEE. V lost 1 base and J lost 3, with 11 bases in between. The CDR3 is 14 residues long. The sequencing sample was made of PBMCs. The TCR sequence derives from a woman aged 40 to 50 in good health. Some clones in this sample may be carry-over from other donors' samples. V is TRBV9 and J is TRBJ2-7; tentative D call: TRBD1 (5 bases). Here the CDR3 reads CASSVKGENYEQYF. CDR3 coding DNA: TGTGCCAGCAGCGTAAAAGGGGAAAACTACGAGCAGTACTTC.